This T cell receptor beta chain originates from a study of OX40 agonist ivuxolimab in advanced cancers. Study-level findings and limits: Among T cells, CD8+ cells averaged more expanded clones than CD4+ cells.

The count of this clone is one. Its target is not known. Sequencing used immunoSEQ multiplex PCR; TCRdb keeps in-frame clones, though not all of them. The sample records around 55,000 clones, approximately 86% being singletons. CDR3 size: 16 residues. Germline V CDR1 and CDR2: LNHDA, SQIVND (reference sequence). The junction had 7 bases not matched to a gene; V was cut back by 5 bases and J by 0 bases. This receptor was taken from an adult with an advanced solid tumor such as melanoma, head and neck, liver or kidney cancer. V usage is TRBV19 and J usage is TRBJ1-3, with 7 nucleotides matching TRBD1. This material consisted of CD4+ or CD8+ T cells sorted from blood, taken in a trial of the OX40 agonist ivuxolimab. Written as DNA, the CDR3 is TGTGCCAGTAGTGCACTGGACAGGTACTCTGGAAACACCATATATTTT. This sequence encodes CASSALDRYSGNTIYF.